This record covers a single T cell receptor beta chain. The sample belongs to a study of cytomegalovirus exposure and HLA in healthy donors. On the study more broadly: Approximately 200 million T cells yielded 117 million unique TCR beta sequences in earlier analysis.

These donors, healthy bone marrow donors, were studied. The V gene's germline CDR1 is SGHAT and CDR2 FQDESV (reference sequence). With V trimmed by 0 bases and J by 7 bases, 1 base remained unmatched. The CDR3 is 13 amino acids. Both 60 Vbeta primers and 13 Jbeta primers went into the PCR. Sequencing was performed with immunoSEQ multiplex PCR; in TCRdb, only in-frame clones are kept and a portion is missing. The sample consists of about 140,000 clones, roughly 62% of them appearing once. The sequenced sample consisted of PBMCs. The chain has TRBV11-1 and TRBJ1-1; 8 bases agree with TRBD1. This clonotype was sampled from a man between 60 and 75 years old in good health and CMV-seronegative. The CDR3 region is CASSLARGREAFF. The DNA of the CDR3 is TGTGCCAGCAGCTTAGCCAGGGGGCGTGAAGCTTTCTTT. Full variable domain (rest looked up from reference TRBV11-1 and TRBJ1-1): EAEVAQSPRYKITEKSQAVAFWCDPISGHATLYWYRQILGQGPELLVQFQDESVVDDSQLPKDRFSAERLKGVDSTLKIQPAELGDSAMYLCASSLARGREAFFGQGTRLTVV.